This note documents a single TCR beta chain sequence. The data stem from a study of blood T cell repertoires in COVID-19. Study overall: Sources were T cells, B-cell-depleted T cells, or PBMCs; the material itself was cDNA or gDNA.

This CDR3 contains 15 residues. The germline gives CDR1 MDHEN, CDR2 SYDVKM. V dropped 2 bases and J dropped 1; count of bases not matched to a gene: 5. Original processing notes: How many nucleated cells were present was estimated from reference gene primer amplification. Here immunoSEQ multiplex PCR was the method, and the copy in TCRdb shows in-frame clones only, minus some. D and trimming come from the DNA, and the V and J calls and clone size come from that table. The profile shows over 100,000 clones, roughly nine tenths of them singletons. The chain combines TRBV28 with TRBJ2-7; TRBD1 aligns across 7 bases. Sequencing was done on a sample of peripheral blood. The clonotype comes from a man in his forties with acute or convalescent COVID-19. CDR3 region: CASSLIGQVSYEQYF. The CDR3 nucleotides are TGTGCCAGCAGTTTAATCGGACAGGTGTCCTACGAGCAGTACTTC.